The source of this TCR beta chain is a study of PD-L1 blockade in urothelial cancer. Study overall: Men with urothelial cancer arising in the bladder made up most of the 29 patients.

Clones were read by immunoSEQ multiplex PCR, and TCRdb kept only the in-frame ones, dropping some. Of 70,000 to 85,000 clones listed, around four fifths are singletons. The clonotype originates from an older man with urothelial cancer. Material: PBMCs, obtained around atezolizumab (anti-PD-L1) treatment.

CDR3 sequence: CASSTPRDQETQYF. CDR3 sequence (DNA): TGTGCCAGCAGTACTCCCCGTGACCAAGAGACCCAGTACTTC. The chain joins TRBV25-1 to TRBJ2-5; the D is unclear. With 5 bases removed from V and 0 bases from J, the gap between germline ends came to 10 bases. The germline V gene has CDR1 MGHDK and CDR2 SYGVNS. This CDR3 has 14 residues.